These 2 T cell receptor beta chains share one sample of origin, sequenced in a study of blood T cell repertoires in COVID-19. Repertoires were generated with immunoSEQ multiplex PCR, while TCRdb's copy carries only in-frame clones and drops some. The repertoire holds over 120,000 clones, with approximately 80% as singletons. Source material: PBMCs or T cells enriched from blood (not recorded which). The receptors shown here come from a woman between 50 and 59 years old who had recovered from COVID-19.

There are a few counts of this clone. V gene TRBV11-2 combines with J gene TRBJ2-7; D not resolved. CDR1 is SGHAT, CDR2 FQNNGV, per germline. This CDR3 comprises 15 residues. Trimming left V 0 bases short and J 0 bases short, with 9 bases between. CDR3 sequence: CASSLDLPRSYEQYF. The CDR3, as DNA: TGTGCCAGCAGCTTAGATCTACCCCGCTCCTACGAGCAGTACTTC.

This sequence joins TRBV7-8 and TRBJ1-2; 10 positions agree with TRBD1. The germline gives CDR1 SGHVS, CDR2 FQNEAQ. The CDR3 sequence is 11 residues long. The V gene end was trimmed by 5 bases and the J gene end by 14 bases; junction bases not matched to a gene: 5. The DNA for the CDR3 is TGTGCCAGCAGCAGAGGGGGACAGGGGACCTTC. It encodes CASSRGGQGTF.